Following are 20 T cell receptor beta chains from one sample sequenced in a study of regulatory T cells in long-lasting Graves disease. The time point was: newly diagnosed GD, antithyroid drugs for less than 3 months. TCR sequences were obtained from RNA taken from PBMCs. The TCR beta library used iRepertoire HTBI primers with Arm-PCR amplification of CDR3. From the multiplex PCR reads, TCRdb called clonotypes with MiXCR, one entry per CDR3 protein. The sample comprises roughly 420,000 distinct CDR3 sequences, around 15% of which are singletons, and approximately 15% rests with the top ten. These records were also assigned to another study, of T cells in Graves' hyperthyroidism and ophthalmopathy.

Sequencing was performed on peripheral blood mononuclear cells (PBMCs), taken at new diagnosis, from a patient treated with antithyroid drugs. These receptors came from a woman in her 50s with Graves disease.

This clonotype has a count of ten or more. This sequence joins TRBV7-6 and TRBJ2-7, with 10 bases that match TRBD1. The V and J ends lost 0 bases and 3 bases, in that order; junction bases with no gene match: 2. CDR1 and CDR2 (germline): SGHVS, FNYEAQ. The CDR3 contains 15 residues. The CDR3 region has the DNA TGTGCCAGCAGCTTAGCGGGACAGGGGAGCTACGAGCAGTACTTC. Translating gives CASSLAGQGSYEQYF.

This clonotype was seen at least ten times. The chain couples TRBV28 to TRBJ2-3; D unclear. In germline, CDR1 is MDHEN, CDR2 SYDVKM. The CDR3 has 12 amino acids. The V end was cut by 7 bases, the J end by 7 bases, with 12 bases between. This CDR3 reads CASTALGNTQYF. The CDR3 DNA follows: TGTGCCAGCACGGCCCTTGGAAATACGCAGTATTTT.

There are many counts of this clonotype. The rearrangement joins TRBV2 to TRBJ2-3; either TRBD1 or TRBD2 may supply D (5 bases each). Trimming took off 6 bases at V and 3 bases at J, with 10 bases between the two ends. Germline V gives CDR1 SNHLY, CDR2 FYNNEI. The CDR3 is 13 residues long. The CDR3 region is CASSEGWTDTQYF. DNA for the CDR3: TGTGCCAGCAGCGAGGGGTGGACAGATACGCAGTATTTT.

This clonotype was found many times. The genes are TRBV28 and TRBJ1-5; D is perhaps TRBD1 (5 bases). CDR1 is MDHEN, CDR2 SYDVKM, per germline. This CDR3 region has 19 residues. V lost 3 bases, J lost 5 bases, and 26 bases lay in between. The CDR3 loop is CASSFLRFTGTRVYQPQHF. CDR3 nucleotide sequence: TGTGCCAGCAGTTTTTTACGGTTTACCGGGACGAGGGTTTATCAGCCCCAGCATTTT. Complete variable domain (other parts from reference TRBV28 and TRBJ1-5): DVKVTQSSRYLVKRTGEKVFLECVQDMDHENMFWYRQDPGLGLRLIYFSYDVKMKEKGDIPEGYSVSREKKERFSLILESASTNQTSMYLCASSFLRFTGTRVYQPQHFGDGTRLSIL.

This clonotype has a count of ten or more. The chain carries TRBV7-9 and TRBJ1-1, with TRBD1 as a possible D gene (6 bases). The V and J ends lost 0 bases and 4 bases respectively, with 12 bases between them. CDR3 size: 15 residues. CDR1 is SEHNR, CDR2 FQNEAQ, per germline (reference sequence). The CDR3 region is CASSLAGGAFTEAFF. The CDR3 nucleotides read TGTGCCAGCAGCTTAGCCGGGGGCGCGTTCACTGAAGCTTTCTTT.

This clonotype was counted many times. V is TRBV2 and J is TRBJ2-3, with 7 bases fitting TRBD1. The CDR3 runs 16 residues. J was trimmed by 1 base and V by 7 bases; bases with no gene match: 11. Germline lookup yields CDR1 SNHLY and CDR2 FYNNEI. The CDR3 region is CASTTRDRGGTDTQYF. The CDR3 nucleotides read TGTGCCAGCACAACGAGGGACAGAGGGGGCACAGATACGCAGTATTTT.

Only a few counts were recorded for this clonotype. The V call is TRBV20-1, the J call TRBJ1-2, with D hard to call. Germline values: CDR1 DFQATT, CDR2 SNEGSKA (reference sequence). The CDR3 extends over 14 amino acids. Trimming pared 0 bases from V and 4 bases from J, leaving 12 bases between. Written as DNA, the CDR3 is TGCAGTGCTAGAGAAGGTGGGATAGTCTATGGCTACACCTTC. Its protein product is CSAREGGIVYGYTF.

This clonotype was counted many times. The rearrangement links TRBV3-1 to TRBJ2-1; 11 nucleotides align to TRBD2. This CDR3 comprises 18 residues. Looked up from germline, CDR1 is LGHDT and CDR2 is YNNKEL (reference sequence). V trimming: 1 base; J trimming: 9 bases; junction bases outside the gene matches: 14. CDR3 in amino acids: CASSQVAITSGRRGEQFF. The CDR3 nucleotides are TGTGCCAGCAGCCAAGTAGCCATCACTAGCGGGAGAAGAGGTGAGCAGTTCTTC.

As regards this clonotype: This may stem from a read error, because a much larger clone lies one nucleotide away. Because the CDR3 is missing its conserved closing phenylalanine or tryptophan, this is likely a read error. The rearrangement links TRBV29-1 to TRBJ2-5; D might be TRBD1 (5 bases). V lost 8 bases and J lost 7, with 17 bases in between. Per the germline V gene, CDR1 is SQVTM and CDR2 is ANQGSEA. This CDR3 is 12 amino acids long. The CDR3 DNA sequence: TGCAGCCCTAAGACCCTTCAGGGGACCCAGTACCTC. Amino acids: CSPKTLQGTQYL.

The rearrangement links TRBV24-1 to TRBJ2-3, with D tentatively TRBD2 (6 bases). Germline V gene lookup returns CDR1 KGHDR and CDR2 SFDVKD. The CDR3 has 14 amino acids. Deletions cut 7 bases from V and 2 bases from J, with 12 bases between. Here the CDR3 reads CATRAEGPTDTQYF. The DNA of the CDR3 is TGTGCCACCAGGGCGGAGGGGCCCACAGATACGCAGTATTTT.

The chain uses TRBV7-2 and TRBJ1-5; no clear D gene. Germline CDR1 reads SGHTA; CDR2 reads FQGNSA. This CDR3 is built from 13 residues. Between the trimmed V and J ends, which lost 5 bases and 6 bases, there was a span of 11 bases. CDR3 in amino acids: CASSPLRLQPQHF. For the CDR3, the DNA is TGTGCCAGCAGCCCCTTACGGCTTCAGCCCCAGCATTTT.

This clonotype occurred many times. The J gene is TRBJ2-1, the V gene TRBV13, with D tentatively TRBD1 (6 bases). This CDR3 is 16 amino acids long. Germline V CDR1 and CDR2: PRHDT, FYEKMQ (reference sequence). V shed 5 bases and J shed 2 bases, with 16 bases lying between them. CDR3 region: CASSQSGDPTYNEQFF. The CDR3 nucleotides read TGTGCCAGCAGCCAGTCAGGGGACCCAACCTACAATGAGCAGTTCTTC.

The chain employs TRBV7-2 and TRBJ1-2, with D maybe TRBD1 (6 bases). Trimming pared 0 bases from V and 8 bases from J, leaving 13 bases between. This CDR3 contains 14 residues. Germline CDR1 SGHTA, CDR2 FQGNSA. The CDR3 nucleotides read TGTGCCAGCAGCTTAGCATTCAGGGGAGGAGGCTACACCTTC. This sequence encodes CASSLAFRGGGYTF.

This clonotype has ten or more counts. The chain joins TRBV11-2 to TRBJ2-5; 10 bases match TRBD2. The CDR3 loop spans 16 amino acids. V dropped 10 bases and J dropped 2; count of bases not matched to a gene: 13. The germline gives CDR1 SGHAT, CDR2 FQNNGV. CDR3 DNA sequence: TGTGCCACCCCCAGGACTAGCGGAGGGATACAAGAGACCCAGTACTTC. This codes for CATPRTSGGIQETQYF.

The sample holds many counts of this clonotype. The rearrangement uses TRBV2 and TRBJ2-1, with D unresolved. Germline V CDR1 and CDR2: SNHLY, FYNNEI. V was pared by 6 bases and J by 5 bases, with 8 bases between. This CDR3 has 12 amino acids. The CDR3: CASREQDNEQFF. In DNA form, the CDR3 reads TGTGCCAGCAGGGAGCAGGACAATGAGCAGTTCTTC.

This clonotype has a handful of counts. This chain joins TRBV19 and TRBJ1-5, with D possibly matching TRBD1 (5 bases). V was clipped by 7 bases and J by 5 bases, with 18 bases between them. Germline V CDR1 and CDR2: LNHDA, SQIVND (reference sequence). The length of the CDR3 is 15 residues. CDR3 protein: CASTDLPQGYQPQHF. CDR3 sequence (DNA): TGTGCCAGTACCGATCTCCCCCAGGGTTATCAGCCCCAGCATTTT.

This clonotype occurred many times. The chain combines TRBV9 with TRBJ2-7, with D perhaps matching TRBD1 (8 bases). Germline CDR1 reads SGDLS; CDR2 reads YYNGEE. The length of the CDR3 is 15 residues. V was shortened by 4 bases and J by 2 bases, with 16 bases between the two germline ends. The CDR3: CASSLGGDRTYEQYF. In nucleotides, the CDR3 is TGTGCCAGCAGCCTAGGGGGGGACAGGACCTACGAGCAGTACTTC.

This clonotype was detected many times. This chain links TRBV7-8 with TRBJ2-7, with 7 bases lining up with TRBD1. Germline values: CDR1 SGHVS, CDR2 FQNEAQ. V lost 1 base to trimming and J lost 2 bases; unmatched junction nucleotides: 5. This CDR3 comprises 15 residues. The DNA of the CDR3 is TGTGCCAGCAGCTTAGGACAGGGTGGTCCCTACGAGCAGTACTTC. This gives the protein CASSLGQGGPYEQYF.

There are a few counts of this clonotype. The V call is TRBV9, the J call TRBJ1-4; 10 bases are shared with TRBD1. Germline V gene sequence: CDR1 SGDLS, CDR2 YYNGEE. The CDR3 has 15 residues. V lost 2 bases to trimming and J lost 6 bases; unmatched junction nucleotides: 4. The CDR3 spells CASSVSGTGDEKLFF. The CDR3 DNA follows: TGTGCCAGCAGCGTTTCCGGGACAGGGGATGAAAAACTGTTTTTT.

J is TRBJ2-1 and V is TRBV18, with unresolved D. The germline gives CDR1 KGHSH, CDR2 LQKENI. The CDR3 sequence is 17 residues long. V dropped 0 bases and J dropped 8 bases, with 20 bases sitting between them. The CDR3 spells CASSPPPRRPRSHEQFF. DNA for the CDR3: TGTGCCAGCTCACCACCTCCAAGGAGACCCCGGTCCCATGAGCAGTTCTTC.